The rows below give T cell receptor beta chains drawn from one sample of a study of identical twins. TCRdb passed the 5' RACE reads through MiXCR, listing each CDR3 protein once. The repertoire holds 510,000 or so distinct CDR3 sequences, with 12% to 15% as singletons. The data were also submitted as part of a second study, on yellow fever vaccine responses in identical twins.

The sample consisted of CD4+ T cells sorted from blood. Every receptor here comes from a woman aged 18-29 years in good health. The conserved cysteine and the conserved F or W are not part of the CDR3 here.

v_call,cdr3_aa
TRBV7-3,ASSPTGGLWETQY
TRBV6-1,ASSGYRGSSYNEQF
TRBV9,ASSVDGSGYEQY
TRBV6-1,ASRSLAGDTDTQY
TRBV4-1,ASSQEMRPRQPQH
TRBV4-1,ASSHPLRGGGELF
TRBV14,ASSSRDFQLGNTYNEQF
TRBV20-1,SARTGTSGGRYNEQF
TRBV12-3/TRBV12-4,ASSLDAWYGYT
TRBV12-3/TRBV12-4,ASSEPGRKTDTQY
TRBV7-8,ASSLVRGRVLDTQY
TRBV5-6,ASSGMAGPGELF
TRBV24-1,ATSDLVSDRSKNIQY
TRBV18,ASSPPLYEPSTDTQY
TRBV11-1,ASSRLTSGRGIGRGNEQF
TRBV13,ASSLIPSGRTGELF
TRBV24-1,ATSDSRGLPTLGEQF
TRBV7-6,ASSLEGGPDTQY
TRBV27,ASSLFSGGASTDTQY
TRBV7-9,ASSQPDRGRAEAF
TRBV18,ASSIAGGTQPQH
TRBV5-1,ASSRPAGGPTNEQF
TRBV5-1,ASSLDFRDTEAF
TRBV6-7,ASSPRRLLAGNYNEQF
TRBV11-2,ASSSVLGQGYHEQY
TRBV7-6,ASSSLRTEAF
TRBV12-3/TRBV12-4,AISLAHGRSSSYNEQF
TRBV12-3/TRBV12-4,ASSFGGAGEY
TRBV14,ASREGIYNEQF
TRBV5-1,ASSLAPPEQF
TRBV4-1,ASSQVAGVADTQY
TRBV11-2,ASSLDPGTGGTEAF
TRBV20-1,SARVYGNQPQH
TRBV6-4,ANQDLSNTGELF
TRBV11-2,ASSLPGTPYEAF